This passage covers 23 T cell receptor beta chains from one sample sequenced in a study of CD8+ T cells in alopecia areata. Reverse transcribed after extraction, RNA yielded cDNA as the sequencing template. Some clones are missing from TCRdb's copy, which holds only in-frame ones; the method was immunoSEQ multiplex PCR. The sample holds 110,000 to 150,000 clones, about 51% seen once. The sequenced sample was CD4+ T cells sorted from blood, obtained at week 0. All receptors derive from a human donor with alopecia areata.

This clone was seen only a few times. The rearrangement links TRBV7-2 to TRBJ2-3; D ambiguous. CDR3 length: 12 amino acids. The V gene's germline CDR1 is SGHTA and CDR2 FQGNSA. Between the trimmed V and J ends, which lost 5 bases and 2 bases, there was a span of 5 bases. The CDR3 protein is CASSQVTDTQYF. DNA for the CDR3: TGTGCCAGCAGCCAAGTCACAGATACGCAGTATTTT.

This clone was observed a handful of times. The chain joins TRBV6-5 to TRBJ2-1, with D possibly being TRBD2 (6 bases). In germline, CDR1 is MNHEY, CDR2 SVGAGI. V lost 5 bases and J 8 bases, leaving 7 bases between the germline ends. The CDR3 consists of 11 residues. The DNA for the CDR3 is TGTGCCAGCAGTCGGAGGGATGAGCAGTTCTTC. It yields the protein CASSRRDEQFF.

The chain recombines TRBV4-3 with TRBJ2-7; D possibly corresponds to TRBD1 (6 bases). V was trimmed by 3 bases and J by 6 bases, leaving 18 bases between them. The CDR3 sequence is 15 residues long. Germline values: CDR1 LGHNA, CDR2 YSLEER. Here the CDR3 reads CASSHAYRDKGEQYF. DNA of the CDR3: TGCGCCAGCAGCCATGCCTACCGGGACAAGGGCGAGCAGTACTTC.

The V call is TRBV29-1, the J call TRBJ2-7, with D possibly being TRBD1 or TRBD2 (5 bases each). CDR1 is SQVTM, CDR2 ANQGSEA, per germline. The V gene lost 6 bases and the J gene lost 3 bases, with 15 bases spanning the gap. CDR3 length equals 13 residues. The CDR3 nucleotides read TGCAGCGTATCCCCAGGGACGGACTACGAGCAGTACTTC. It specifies CSVSPGTDYEQYF.

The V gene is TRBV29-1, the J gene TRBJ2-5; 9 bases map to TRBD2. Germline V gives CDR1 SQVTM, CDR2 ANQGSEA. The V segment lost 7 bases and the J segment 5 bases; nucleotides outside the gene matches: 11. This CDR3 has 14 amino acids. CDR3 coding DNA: TGCAGCGCCGAGATAGCGGGAGTGAGGGAGACCCAGTACTTC. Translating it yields CSAEIAGVRETQYF. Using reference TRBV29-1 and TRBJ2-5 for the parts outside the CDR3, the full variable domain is SAVISQKPSRDICQRGTSLTIQCQVDSQVTMMFWYRQQPGQSLTLIATANQGSEATYESGFVIDKFPISRPNLTFSTLTVSNMSPEDSSIYLCSAEIAGVRETQYFGPGTRLLVL.

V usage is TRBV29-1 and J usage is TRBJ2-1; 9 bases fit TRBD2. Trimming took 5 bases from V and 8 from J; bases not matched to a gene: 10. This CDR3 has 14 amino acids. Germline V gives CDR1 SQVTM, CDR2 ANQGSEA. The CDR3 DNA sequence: TGCAGCGTTTCTACGGGTACTAGCGGGCATGAGCAGTTCTTC. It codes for CSVSTGTSGHEQFF.

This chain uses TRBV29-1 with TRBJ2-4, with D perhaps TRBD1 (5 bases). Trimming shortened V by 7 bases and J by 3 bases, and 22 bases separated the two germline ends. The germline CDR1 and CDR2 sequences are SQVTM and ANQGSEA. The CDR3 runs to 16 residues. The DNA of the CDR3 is TGCAGCGCCCTTGGGTGGCAGAAGGGGTACAAAAACATTCAGTACTTC. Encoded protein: CSALGWQKGYKNIQYF.

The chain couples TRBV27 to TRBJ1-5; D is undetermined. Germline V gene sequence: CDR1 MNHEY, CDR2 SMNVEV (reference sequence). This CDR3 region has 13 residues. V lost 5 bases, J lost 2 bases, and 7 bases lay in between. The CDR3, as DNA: TGTGCCAGCAGTACTACAGGCAATCAGCCCCAGCATTTT. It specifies CASSTTGNQPQHF.

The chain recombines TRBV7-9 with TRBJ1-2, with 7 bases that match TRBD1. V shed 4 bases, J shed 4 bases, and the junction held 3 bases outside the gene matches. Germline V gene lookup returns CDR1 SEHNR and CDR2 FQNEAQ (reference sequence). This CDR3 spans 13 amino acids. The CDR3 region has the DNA TGTGCCAGCAGCTCCCGGGACAGCTATGGCTACACCTTC. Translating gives CASSSRDSYGYTF.

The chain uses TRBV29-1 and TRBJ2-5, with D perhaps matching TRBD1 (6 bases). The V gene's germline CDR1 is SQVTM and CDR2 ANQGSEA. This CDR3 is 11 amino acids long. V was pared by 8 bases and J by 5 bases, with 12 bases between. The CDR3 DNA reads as TGCAGCCCATGTCAGGGGGAGACCCAGTACTTC. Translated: CSPCQGETQYF.

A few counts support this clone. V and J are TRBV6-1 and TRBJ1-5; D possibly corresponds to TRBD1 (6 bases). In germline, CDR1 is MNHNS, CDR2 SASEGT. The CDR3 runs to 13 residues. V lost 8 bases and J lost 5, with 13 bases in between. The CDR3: CASAQGTDQPQHF. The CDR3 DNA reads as TGTGCCAGCGCACAGGGAACGGATCAGCCCCAGCATTTT.

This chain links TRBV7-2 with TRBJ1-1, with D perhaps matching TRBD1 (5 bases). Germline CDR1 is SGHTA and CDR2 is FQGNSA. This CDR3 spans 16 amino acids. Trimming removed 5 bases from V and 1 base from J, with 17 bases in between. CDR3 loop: CASSPTSGRSNTEAFF. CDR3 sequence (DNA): TGTGCCAGCAGCCCCACGTCGGGGCGATCGAACACTGAAGCTTTCTTT.

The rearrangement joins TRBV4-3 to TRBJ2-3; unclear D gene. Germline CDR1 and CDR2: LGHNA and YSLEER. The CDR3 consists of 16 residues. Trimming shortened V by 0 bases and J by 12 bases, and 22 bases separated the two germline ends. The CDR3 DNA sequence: TGCGCCAGCAGCCAAGAGGCCTTTTTATCGGGCGAGCCCCAGTATTTT. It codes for CASSQEAFLSGEPQYF.

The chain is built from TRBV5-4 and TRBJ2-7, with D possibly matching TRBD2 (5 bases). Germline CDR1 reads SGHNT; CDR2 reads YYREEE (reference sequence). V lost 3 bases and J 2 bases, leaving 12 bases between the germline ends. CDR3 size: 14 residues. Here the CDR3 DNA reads TGTGCCAGCAGCTCGGCCGGGATTACCTACGAGCAGTACTTC. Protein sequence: CASSSAGITYEQYF.

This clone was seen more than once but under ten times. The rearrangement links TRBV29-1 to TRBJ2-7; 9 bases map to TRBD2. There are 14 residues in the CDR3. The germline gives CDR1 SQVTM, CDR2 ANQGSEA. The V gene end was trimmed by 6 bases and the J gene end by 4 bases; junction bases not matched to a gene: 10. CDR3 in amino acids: CSVQEAGGAYEQYF. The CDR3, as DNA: TGCAGCGTCCAAGAGGCGGGGGGGGCGTACGAGCAGTACTTC.

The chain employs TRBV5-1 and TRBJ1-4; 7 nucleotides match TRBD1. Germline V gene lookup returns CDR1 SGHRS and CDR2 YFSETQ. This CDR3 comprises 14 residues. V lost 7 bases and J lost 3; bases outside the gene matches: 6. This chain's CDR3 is CASGGTGANEKLFF. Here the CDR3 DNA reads TGCGCCAGCGGGGGAACAGGGGCTAATGAAAAACTGTTTTTT.

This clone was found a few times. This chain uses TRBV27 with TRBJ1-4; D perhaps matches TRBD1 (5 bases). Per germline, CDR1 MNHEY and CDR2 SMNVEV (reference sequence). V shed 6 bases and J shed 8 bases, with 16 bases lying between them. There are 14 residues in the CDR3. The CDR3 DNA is TGTGCCAGCAGCTACTATACTGGGGCGGAAAAACTGTTTTTT. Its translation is CASSYYTGAEKLFF. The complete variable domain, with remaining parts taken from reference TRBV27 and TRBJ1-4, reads EAQVTQNPRYLITVTGKKLTVTCSQNMNHEYMSWYRQDPGLGLRQIYYSMNVEVTDKGDVPEGYKVSRKEKRNFPLILESPSPNQTSLYFCASSYYTGAEKLFFGSGTQLSVL.

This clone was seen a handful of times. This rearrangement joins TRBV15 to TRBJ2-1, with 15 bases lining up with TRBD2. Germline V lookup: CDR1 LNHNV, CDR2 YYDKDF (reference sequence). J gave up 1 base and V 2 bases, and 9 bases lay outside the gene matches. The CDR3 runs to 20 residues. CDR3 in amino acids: CATSRSPGTSGRKSYNEQFF. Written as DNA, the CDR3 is TGTGCCACCAGCAGATCCCCTGGGACTAGCGGGAGGAAGTCCTACAATGAGCAGTTCTTC.

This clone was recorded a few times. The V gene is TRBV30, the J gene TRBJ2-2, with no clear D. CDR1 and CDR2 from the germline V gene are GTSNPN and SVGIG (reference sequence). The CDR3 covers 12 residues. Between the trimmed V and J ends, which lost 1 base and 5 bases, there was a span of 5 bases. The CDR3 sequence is CAWSDVTGELFF. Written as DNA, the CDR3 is TGTGCCTGGAGTGACGTAACCGGGGAGCTGTTTTTT.

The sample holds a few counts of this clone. Written as DNA, the CDR3 is TGTGCCACCAGCATACGGGACTACGAGCAGTACTTC. Protein: CATSIRDYEQYF. The genes are TRBV15 and TRBJ2-7, with a tentative D call TRBD2 (5 bases). Per the germline V gene, CDR1 is LNHNV and CDR2 is YYDKDF (reference sequence). V was clipped by 4 bases and J by 3 bases, with 7 bases between them. The CDR3 extends over 12 amino acids.

The CDR3: CSVGILEGNIQYF. DNA of the CDR3: TGCAGCGTTGGAATCCTCGAAGGGAACATTCAGTACTTC. The rearrangement uses TRBV29-1 and TRBJ2-4, with D unresolved. The V gene lost 4 bases and the J gene lost 7 bases, with 14 bases spanning the gap. CDR1 and CDR2 from the germline V gene are SQVTM and ANQGSEA. The CDR3 length is 13 residues. The full variable domain, completed using reference TRBV29-1 and TRBJ2-4, is SAVISQKPSRDICQRGTSLTIQCQVDSQVTMMFWYRQQPGQSLTLIATANQGSEATYESGFVIDKFPISRPNLTFSTLTVSNMSPEDSSIYLCSVGILEGNIQYFGAGTRLSVL.

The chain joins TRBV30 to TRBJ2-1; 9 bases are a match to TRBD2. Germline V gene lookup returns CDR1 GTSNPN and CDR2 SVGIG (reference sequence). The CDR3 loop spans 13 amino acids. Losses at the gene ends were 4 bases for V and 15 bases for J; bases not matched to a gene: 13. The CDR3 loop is CAWTPRGLARRFF. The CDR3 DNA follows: TGTGCCTGGACTCCACGAGGACTAGCGCGTCGGTTCTTC.

The CDR3 nucleotides read TGCAGCGTTGGACGGAACTACGAGCAGTACTTC. It specifies CSVGRNYEQYF. J is TRBJ2-7 and V is TRBV29-1; D is unclear. The CDR3 loop spans 11 amino acids. Trimming removed 4 bases at V and 3 bases at J, with 7 bases between. CDR1 and CDR2 from the germline V gene are SQVTM and ANQGSEA.